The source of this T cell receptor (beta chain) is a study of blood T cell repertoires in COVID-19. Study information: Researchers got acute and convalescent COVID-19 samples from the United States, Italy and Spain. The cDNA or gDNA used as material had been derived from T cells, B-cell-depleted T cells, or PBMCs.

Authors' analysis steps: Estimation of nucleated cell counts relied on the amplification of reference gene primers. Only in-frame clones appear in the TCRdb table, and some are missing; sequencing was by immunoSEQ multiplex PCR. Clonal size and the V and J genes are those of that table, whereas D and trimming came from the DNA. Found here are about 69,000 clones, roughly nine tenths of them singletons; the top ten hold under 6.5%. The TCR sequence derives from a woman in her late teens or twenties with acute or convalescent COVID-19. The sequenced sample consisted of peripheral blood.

CDR3 nucleotides: TGCGCCAGCAGCTACACCGGGACAGCACAAGAGACCCAGTACTTC. This encodes CASSYTGTAQETQYF. The V and J genes are TRBV23-1 and TRBJ2-5; TRBD1 matches 7 bases. TRBV23-1 is recorded as an ORF, its role being uncertain. The CDR3 sequence is 15 residues long. J was trimmed by 2 bases and V by 6 bases; bases with no gene match: 9.